These 5 T cell receptor beta chains share one sample of origin, sequenced in a study of shared clonotypes between healthy human individuals. Here immunoSEQ multiplex PCR was the method, and the copy in TCRdb shows in-frame clones only, minus some. The sample records approximately 110,000 clones, less than 80% being singletons. Sequencing was performed on memory CD8+ T cells sorted from blood. Specified subset: CD45RO+ cells pooled with CCR7-negative TemRA cells. Every receptor here comes from a woman aged 25-40 years in good health.

This chain connects TRBV29-1 to TRBJ2-5, with 8 bases aligning to TRBD2. The CDR3 is made up of 15 amino acids. Trimming cost V 0 bases and J 7 bases; bases outside gene matches: 10. CDR1 is SQVTM, CDR2 ANQGSEA, per germline. The CDR3 DNA reads as TGCAGCGTTGAAGACATCGGGAGGGTCAAGGGGACCCAGTACTTC. Residues: CSVEDIGRVKGTQYF.

The chain employs TRBV19 and TRBJ1-3; D is ambiguous. The CDR3 loop spans 16 amino acids. V was trimmed by 0 bases and J by 2 bases, leaving 11 bases between them. The germline CDR1 and CDR2 sequences are LNHDA and SQIVND (reference sequence). CDR3 DNA: TGTGCCAGTAGTATAGATACAACGGTTACTGGAAACACCATATATTTT. It is translated as CASSIDTTVTGNTIYF. Based on the CDR3 plus reference TRBV19 and TRBJ1-3, the full variable domain is DGGITQSPKYLFRKEGQNVTLSCEQNLNHDAMYWYRQDPGQGLRLIYYSQIVNDFQKGDIAEGYSVSREKKESFPLTVTSAQKNPTAFYLCASSIDTTVTGNTIYFGEGSWLTVV.

CDR3 DNA: TGTGCCAGCAAGAGGGAGGACACCGGGGAGCTGTTTTTT. Protein product: CASKREDTGELFF. The rearrangement joins TRBV6-4 to TRBJ2-2; perhaps TRBD2 as D (6 bases). The ends were cut back, 7 bases at V and 3 bases at J, with 9 bases in the middle. The V gene's germline CDR1 is MRHNA and CDR2 SNTAGT. The CDR3 contains 13 residues.

The chain uses TRBV7-8 and TRBJ2-7; 12 bases map to TRBD2. After removal of 5 bases from V and 3 bases from J, the junction contained 2 bases not matched to a gene. The germline CDR1 and CDR2 sequences are SGHVS and FQNEAQ. This CDR3 has 14 residues. The CDR3 here is CASSPTSGSYEQYF. The CDR3, as DNA: TGTGCCAGCAGCCCGACTAGCGGGAGCTACGAGCAGTACTTC.

This chain joins TRBV7-9 and TRBJ2-7; 8 bases line up with TRBD1. Trimming cost V 5 bases and J 2 bases; bases outside gene matches: 11. Germline loops: CDR1 SEHNR, CDR2 FQNEAQ (reference sequence). The CDR3 has 16 amino acids. CDR3 nucleotide sequence: TGTGCCAGCAGCAACGAAAAACAGGGGGTTCCCTACGAGCAGTACTTC. Encoded protein: CASSNEKQGVPYEQYF.